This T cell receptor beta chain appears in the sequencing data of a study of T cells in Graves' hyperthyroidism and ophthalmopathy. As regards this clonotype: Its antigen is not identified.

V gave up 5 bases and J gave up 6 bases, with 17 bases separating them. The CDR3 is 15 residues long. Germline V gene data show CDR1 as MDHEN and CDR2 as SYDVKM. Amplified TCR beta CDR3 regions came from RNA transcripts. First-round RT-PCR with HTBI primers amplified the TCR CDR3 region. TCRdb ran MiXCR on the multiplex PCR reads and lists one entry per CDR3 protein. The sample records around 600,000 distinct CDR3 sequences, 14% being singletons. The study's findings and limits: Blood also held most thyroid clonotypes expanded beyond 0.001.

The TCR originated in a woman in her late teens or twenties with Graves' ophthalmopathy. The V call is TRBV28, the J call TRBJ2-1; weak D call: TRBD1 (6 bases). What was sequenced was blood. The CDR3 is CASSTNRDQRNEQFF. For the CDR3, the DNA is TGTGCCAGCAGTACGAACAGGGACCAACGCAATGAGCAGTTCTTC.